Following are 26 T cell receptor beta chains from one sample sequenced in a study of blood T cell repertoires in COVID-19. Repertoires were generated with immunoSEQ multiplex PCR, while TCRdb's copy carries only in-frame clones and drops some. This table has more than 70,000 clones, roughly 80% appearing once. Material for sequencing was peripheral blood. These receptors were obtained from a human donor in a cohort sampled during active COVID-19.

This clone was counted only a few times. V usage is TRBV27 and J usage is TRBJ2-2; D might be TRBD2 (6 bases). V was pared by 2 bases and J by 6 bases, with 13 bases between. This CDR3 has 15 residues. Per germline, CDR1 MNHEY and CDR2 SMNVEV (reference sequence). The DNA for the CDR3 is TGTGCCAGCAGTTTAGTCCGACTAGTAGCCGGGGAGCTGTTTTTT. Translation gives CASSLVRLVAGELFF.

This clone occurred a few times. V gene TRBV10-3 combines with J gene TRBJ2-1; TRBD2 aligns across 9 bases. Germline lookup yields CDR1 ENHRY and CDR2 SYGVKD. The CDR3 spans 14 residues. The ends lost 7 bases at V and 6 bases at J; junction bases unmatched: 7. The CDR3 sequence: CAINGRGGVNEQFF. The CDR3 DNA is TGTGCCATCAATGGGCGGGGGGGAGTCAATGAGCAGTTCTTC.

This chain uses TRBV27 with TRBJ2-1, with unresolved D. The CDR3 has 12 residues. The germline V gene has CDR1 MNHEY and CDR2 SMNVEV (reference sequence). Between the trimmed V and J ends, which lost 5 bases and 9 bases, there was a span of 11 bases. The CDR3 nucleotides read TGTGCCAGCAGTCCCCGTGGCAGTGAGCAGTTCTTC. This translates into CASSPRGSEQFF.

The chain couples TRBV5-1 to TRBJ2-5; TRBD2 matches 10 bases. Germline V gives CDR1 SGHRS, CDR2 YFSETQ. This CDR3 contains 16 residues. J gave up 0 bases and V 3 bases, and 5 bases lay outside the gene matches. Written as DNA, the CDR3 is TGCGCCAGCAGCTCAAGCGGGGGGGCGTACCAAGAGACCCAGTACTTC. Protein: CASSSSGGAYQETQYF. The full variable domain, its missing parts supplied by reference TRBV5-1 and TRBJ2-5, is KAGVTQTPRYLIKTRGQQVTLSCSPISGHRSVSWYQQTPGQGLQFLFEYFSETQRNKGNFPGRFSGRQFSNSRSEMNVSTLELGDSALYLCASSSSGGAYQETQYFGPGTRLLVL.

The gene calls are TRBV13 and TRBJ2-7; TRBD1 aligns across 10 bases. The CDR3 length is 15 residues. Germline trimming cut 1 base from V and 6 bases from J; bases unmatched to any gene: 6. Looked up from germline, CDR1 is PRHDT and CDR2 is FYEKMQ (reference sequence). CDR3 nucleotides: TGTGCCAGCAGCTTAGCGGGGGACAGGGGAGGCGAGCAGTACTTC. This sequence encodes CASSLAGDRGGEQYF.

The CDR3, as DNA: TGTGCCATTCTTACGGGGAATGGAAATACGCAGTATTTT. It codes for CAILTGNGNTQYF. The chain couples TRBV10-3 to TRBJ2-3; tentative D call: TRBD2 (5 bases). Trimming stripped 9 bases from V and 7 bases from J, with 17 bases between. CDR1 ENHRY and CDR2 SYGVKD come from the germline V gene. The CDR3 runs to 13 residues.

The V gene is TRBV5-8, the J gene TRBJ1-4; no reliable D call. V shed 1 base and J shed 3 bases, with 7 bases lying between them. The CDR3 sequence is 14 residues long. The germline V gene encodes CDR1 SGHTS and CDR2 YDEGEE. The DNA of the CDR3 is TGTGCCAGCAGCTTGCACCGAGCTAATGAAAAACTGTTTTTT. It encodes CASSLHRANEKLFF.

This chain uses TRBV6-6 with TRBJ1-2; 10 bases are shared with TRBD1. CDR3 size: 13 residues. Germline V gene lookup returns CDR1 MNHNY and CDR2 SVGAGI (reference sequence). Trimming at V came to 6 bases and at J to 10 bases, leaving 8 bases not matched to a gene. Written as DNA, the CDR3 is TGTGCCAGCAGCGACGGACAGGGGGACGCCTACACCTTC. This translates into CASSDGQGDAYTF.

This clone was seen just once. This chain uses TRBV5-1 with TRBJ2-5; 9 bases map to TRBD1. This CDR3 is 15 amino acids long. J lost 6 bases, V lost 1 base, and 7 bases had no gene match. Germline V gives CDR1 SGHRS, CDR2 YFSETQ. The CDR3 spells CASSLPPGQGKTQYF. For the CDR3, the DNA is TGCGCCAGCAGCTTGCCACCGGGACAGGGAAAGACCCAGTACTTC. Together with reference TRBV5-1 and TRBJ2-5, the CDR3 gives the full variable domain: KAGVTQTPRYLIKTRGQQVTLSCSPISGHRSVSWYQQTPGQGLQFLFEYFSETQRNKGNFPGRFSGRQFSNSRSEMNVSTLELGDSALYLCASSLPPGQGKTQYFGPGTRLLVL.

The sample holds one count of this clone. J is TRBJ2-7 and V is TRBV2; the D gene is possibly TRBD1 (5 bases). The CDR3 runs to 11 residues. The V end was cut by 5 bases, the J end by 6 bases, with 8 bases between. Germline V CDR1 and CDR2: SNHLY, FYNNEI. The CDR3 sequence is CASSTRVEQYF. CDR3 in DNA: TGTGCCAGCAGTACCAGGGTCGAGCAGTACTTC.

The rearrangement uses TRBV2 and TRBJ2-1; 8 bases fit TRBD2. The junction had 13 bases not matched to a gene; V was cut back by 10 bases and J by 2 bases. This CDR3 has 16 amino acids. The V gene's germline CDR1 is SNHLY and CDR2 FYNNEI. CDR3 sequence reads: CATAGCGGHAYNEQFF. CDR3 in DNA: TGTGCCACCGCCGGTTGCGGGGGGCACGCCTACAATGAGCAGTTCTTC.

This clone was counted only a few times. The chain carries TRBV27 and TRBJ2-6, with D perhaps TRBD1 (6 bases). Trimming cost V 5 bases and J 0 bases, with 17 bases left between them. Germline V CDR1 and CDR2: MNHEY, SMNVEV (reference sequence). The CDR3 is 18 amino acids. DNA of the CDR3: TGTGCCAGCAGTGCGCCCAGGGGTGCCGGCTCTGGGGCCAACGTCCTGACTTTC. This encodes CASSAPRGAGSGANVLTF.

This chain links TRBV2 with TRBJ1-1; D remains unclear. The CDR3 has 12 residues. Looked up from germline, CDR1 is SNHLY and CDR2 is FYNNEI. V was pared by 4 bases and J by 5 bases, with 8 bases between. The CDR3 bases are TGTGCCAGCAGTGGAGGGTGGACTGAAGCTTTCTTT. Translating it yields CASSGGWTEAFF.

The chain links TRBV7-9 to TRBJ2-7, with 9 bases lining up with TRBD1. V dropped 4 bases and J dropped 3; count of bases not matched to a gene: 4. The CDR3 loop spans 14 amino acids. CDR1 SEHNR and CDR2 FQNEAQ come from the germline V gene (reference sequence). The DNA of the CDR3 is TGTGCCAGCAGCTCGGACAGGGGCCGCTACGAGCAGTACTTC. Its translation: CASSSDRGRYEQYF.

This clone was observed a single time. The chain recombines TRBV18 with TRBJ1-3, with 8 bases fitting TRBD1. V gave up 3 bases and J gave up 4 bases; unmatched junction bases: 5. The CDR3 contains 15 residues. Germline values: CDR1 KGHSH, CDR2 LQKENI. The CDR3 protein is CASSPTGVYGNTIYF. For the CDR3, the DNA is TGTGCCAGCTCACCGACAGGGGTTTACGGAAACACCATATATTTT.

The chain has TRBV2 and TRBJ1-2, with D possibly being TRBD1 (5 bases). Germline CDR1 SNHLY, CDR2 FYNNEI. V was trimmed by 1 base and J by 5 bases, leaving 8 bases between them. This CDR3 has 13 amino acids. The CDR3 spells CASSEGQSYGYTF. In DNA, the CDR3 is TGTGCCAGCAGTGAAGGACAGAGTTATGGCTACACCTTC.

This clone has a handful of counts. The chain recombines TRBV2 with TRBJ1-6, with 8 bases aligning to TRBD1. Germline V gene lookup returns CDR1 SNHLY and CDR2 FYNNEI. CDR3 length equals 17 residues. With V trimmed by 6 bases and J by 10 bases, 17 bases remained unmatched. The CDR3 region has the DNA TGTGCCAGCAGGGGGGTCAGGGGGCGGCTCTCGGAGTCACCCCTCCACTTT. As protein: CASRGVRGRLSESPLHF.

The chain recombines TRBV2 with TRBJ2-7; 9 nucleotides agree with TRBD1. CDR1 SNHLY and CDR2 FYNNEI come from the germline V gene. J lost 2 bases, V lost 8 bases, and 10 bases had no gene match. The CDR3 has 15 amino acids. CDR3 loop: CASASLGQGPYEQYF. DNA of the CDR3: TGTGCCAGCGCCAGTTTAGGACAGGGGCCCTACGAGCAGTACTTC.

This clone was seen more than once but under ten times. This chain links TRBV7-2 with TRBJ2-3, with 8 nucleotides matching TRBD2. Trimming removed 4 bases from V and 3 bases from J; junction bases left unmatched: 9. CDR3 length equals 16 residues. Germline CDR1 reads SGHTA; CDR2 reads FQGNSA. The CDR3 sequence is CASSSGRGAITDTQYF. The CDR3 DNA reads TGTGCCAGCAGCTCGGGGCGGGGGGCCATAACAGATACGCAGTATTTT.

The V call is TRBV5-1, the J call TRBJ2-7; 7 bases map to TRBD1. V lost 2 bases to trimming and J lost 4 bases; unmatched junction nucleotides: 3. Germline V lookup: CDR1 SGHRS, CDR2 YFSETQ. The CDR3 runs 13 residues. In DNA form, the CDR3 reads TGCGCCAGCAGCTTCCGCAGGGGGTACGAGCAGTACTTC. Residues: CASSFRRGYEQYF.

The DNA for the CDR3 is TGTGCCAGCAGCCCTGGACGGGGAAACTATGGCTACACCTTC. It specifies CASSPGRGNYGYTF. The chain recombines TRBV7-9 with TRBJ1-2; D gene ambiguous. Germline V lookup: CDR1 SEHNR, CDR2 FQNEAQ (reference sequence). V lost 5 bases, J lost 2 bases, and 12 bases lay in between. The CDR3 loop spans 14 amino acids.

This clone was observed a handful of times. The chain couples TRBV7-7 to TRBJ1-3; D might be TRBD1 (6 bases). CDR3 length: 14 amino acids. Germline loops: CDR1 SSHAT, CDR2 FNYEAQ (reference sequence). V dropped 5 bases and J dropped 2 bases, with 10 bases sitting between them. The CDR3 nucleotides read TGTGCCAGCAGCCAAGCAGGGGCTGGAAACACCATATATTTT. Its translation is CASSQAGAGNTIYF.

CDR3 in DNA: TGTGCCACCAGTGATTTAGTGACAGACAGAGAGACCCAGTACTTC. It codes for CATSDLVTDRETQYF. The gene calls are TRBV24-1 and TRBJ2-5; D is possibly TRBD1 (5 bases). Germline CDR1 is KGHDR and CDR2 is SFDVKD. The CDR3 contains 15 residues. V was trimmed by 1 base and J by 4 bases, leaving 12 bases between them.

CDR3 sequence: CASCLDRGFSDTQYF. CDR3 sequence (DNA): TGTGCCAGCTGCCTTGACAGGGGCTTCTCAGATACGCAGTATTTT. The chain combines TRBV6-5 with TRBJ2-3; TRBD1 aligns across 8 bases. From germline, CDR1 is MNHEY and CDR2 SVGAGI. V gave up 8 bases and J gave up 4 bases; unmatched junction bases: 11. The CDR3 loop spans 15 amino acids.

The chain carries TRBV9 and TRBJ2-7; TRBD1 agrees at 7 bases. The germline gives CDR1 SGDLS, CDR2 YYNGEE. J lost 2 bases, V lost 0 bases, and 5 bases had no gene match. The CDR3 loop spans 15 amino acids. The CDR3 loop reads CASSVDNRGTYEQYF. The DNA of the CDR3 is TGTGCCAGCAGCGTAGATAACAGGGGAACCTACGAGCAGTACTTC.

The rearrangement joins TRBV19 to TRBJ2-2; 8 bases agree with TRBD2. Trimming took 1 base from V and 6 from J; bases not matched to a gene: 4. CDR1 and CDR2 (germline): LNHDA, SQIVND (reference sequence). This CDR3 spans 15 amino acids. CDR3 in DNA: TGTGCCAGTAGTATAGTCGGGGGGGGAGCCGGGGAGCTGTTTTTT. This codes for CASSIVGGGAGELFF.